The next 25 T cell receptor beta chains were all read from a single sample in a study of blood T cell repertoires in COVID-19 (dated by TCRdb to the early 2020s). The library came from the immunoSEQ multiplex PCR assay. TCRdb took this table from immuneACCESS and kept in-frame rearrangements with V and J called. Such tables lack part of the clones; where checked against another copy, unresolved V genes explain under half of the gap, and the rest is unexplained. The sample table lists 140,000 to 150,000 clones, approximately 84% of them with a count of one. The ten largest clones represent 3% to 4% of the sample. The sequenced sample consisted of PBMCs or T cells enriched from blood (not recorded which). All receptors derive from a woman aged 45-60 years with acute COVID-19.

This chain uses TRBV14 with TRBJ2-5; weak D call: TRBD1 (5 bases). Between the trimmed V and J ends, which lost 0 bases and 11 bases, there was a span of 13 bases. The CDR3 is made up of 13 amino acids. Germline CDR1 and CDR2: SGHDN and FVKESK. The CDR3 coding sequence is TGTGCCAGCAGCCAAGACTACCAGGGCACTCAGTACTTC. It translates to CASSQDYQGTQYF.

This rearrangement joins TRBV24-1 to TRBJ1-5; D unresolved. Trimming cost V 10 bases and J 3 bases, with 9 bases left between them. The germline V gene has CDR1 KGHDR and CDR2 SFDVKD. The CDR3 loop spans 12 amino acids. The CDR3 region is CATSVPNQPQHF. In DNA form, the CDR3 reads TGTGCCACGTCCGTTCCCAATCAGCCCCAGCATTTT.

The chain recombines TRBV5-5 with TRBJ2-1; no firm D call. The CDR3 length is 15 residues. Germline lookup yields CDR1 SGHKS and CDR2 YYEKEE (reference sequence). Trimming left V 0 bases short and J 6 bases short, with 13 bases between. The CDR3 loop reads CASSLEVLPFNEQFF. The CDR3 DNA reads as TGTGCCAGCAGCTTGGAGGTACTACCATTCAATGAGCAGTTCTTC.

This clone showed up just once. V usage is TRBV9 and J usage is TRBJ2-1; 9 nucleotides align to TRBD1. CDR3 length: 17 residues. CDR1 SGDLS and CDR2 YYNGEE come from the germline V gene. The junction had 10 bases not matched to a gene; V was cut back by 0 bases and J by 6 bases. Written as DNA, the CDR3 is TGTGCCAGCAGCGTAGATCCCTCGGGACAGGGAGCCAATGAGCAGTTCTTC. It translates to CASSVDPSGQGANEQFF.

This rearrangement joins TRBV7-3 to TRBJ2-3; 7 bases match TRBD2. From germline, CDR1 is SGHTA and CDR2 FQGTGA. Unmatched junction bases numbered 6, after V lost 5 bases and J lost 4 bases. This CDR3 region has 14 residues. CDR3 sequence reads: CASSTGLDPDTQYF. The CDR3 DNA follows: TGTGCCAGCAGCACCGGACTAGATCCAGATACGCAGTATTTT. Full variable domain (missing parts from reference TRBV7-3 and TRBJ2-3): GAGVSQTPSNKVTEKGKYVELRCDPISGHTALYWYRQSLGQGPEFLIYFQGTGAADDSGLPNDRFFAVRPEGSVSTLKIQRTERGDSAVYLCASSTGLDPDTQYFGPGTRLTVL.

V usage is TRBV9 and J usage is TRBJ2-5; 7 bases map to TRBD1. Per germline, CDR1 SGDLS and CDR2 YYNGEE. The J segment lost 3 bases and the V segment lost 1 base, leaving 3 bases of the junction unmatched. The length of the CDR3 is 14 residues. CDR3 sequence reads: CASSVSGTEETQYF. CDR3 in DNA: TGTGCCAGCAGCGTATCTGGGACAGAAGAGACCCAGTACTTC. Full variable domain (rest looked up from reference TRBV9 and TRBJ2-5): DSGVTQTPKHLITATGQRVTLRCSPRSGDLSVYWYQQSLDQGLQFLIQYYNGEERAKGNILERFSAQQFPDLHSELNLSSLELGDSALYFCASSVSGTEETQYFGPGTRLLVL.

The chain employs TRBV11-3 and TRBJ2-5, with D perhaps TRBD2 (7 bases). Deletions cut 3 bases from V and 8 bases from J, with 19 bases between. This CDR3 has 15 amino acids. The germline gives CDR1 SGHNT, CDR2 YENEEA. CDR3 DNA: TGTGCCAGCAGCTTTGGGAGGGGGTCAAGAGAAACCCAGTACTTC. Protein sequence: CASSFGRGSRETQYF.

The CDR3 reads CASSHRHLDTQYF. Here the CDR3 DNA reads TGCGCCAGCAGCCACCGACACCTAGATACGCAGTATTTT. The V and J genes are TRBV4-3 and TRBJ2-3; D is unresolved. This CDR3 is built from 13 residues. Between the trimmed V and J ends, which lost 3 bases and 5 bases, there was a span of 9 bases. Germline V gene lookup returns CDR1 LGHNA and CDR2 YSLEER.

This clone turned up a few times. V usage is TRBV7-8 and J usage is TRBJ2-7, with D perhaps TRBD2 (6 bases). V was pared by 1 base and J by 6 bases, with 13 bases between. The CDR3 length is 14 residues. Germline CDR1 reads SGHVS; CDR2 reads FQNEAQ. In DNA form, the CDR3 reads TGTGCCAGCAGCTTAGGATCGGGACTTGGCGAGCAGTACTTC. The encoded protein is CASSLGSGLGEQYF.

The chain joins TRBV7-8 to TRBJ2-1; 9 nucleotides line up with TRBD2. This CDR3 comprises 17 residues. Losses at the gene ends were 4 bases for V and 8 bases for J; bases not matched to a gene: 15. Germline V gene lookup returns CDR1 SGHVS and CDR2 FQNEAQ. The DNA of the CDR3 is TGTGCCAGCAGCTCGCGGGGGGGACTAGCCCTAGGGCATGAGCAGTTCTTC. This codes for CASSSRGGLALGHEQFF.

The V gene is TRBV5-6, the J gene TRBJ1-6, with TRBD1 identical over 8 bases. V was clipped by 0 bases and J by 8 bases; unmatched bases: 4. The length of the CDR3 is 15 residues. Germline assignment: CDR1 SGHDT and CDR2 YYEEEE. The CDR3 DNA reads TGTGCCAGCAGCTTGGCGACAGGGGTAGATTCACCCCTCCACTTT. It translates to CASSLATGVDSPLHF. Full variable domain (missing parts from reference TRBV5-6 and TRBJ1-6): DAGVTQSPTHLIKTRGQQVTLRCSPKSGHDTVSWYQQALGQGPQFIFQYYEEEERQRGNFPDRFSGHQFPNYSSELNVNALLLGDSALYLCASSLATGVDSPLHFGNGTRLTVT.

V gene TRBV11-2 combines with J gene TRBJ1-2; TRBD1 is a possible D gene (6 bases). Germline-derived CDR1 and CDR2 are SGHAT and FQNNGV. The V and J ends lost 6 bases and 4 bases respectively, with 9 bases between them. This CDR3 contains 12 residues. The CDR3 DNA reads as TGTGCCAGCAGTGGGGGCGCCTATGGCTACACCTTC. Translation gives CASSGGAYGYTF.

Details on this clone: At one of its ends the junction is not consistent with the germline gene, which may arise from a read error. This rearrangement joins TRBV4-3 to TRBJ2-1, with 10 bases matching TRBD2. The germline V gene encodes CDR1 LGHNA and CDR2 YSLEER. The CDR3 is made up of 14 amino acids. DNA for the CDR3: TGCGCCAGCAGCCAAGTGGCCCCTAGCGGGAGTCCGGTCTTC. Translated: CASSQVAPSGSPVF.

This clone was observed a handful of times. V is TRBV19 and J is TRBJ1-1, with 10 bases fitting TRBD1. V gave up 6 bases and J gave up 4 bases; unmatched junction bases: 8. The CDR3 is 15 amino acids. The germline gives CDR1 LNHDA, CDR2 SQIVND (reference sequence). In DNA, the CDR3 is TGTGCCAGTAGGTCGTGGGACAGGGGCGGCACTGAAGCTTTCTTT. It encodes CASRSWDRGGTEAFF.

The chain uses TRBV19 and TRBJ1-4; a possible D gene is TRBD1 (5 bases). Germline-derived CDR1 and CDR2 are LNHDA and SQIVND (reference sequence). V dropped 0 bases and J dropped 6 bases, with 11 bases sitting between them. The length of the CDR3 is 15 residues. Written as DNA, the CDR3 is TGTGCCAGTAGTATAGATGGGGTAGGGGATGAAAAACTGTTTTTT. Translated, it gives CASSIDGVGDEKLFF.

J is TRBJ1-2 and V is TRBV2, with D unresolved. Germline lookup yields CDR1 SNHLY and CDR2 FYNNEI. There are 14 residues in the CDR3. The V gene lost 2 bases and the J gene lost 2 bases, with 9 bases spanning the gap. The CDR3 sequence: CASSEIGRNYGYTF. The CDR3 DNA follows: TGTGCCAGCAGTGAAATTGGTCGGAACTATGGCTACACCTTC. Together with reference TRBV2 and TRBJ1-2, the CDR3 gives the full variable domain: EPEVTQTPSHQVTQMGQEVILRCVPISNHLYFYWYRQILGQKVEFLVSFYNNEISEKSEIFDDQFSVERPDGSNFTLKIRSTKLEDSAMYFCASSEIGRNYGYTFGSGTRLTVV.

This chain links TRBV7-2 with TRBJ2-5, with 14 positions matching TRBD2. The CDR3 is made up of 16 amino acids. V was pared by 3 bases and J by 4 bases, with 4 bases of the junction left unmatched. Germline CDR1 reads SGHTA; CDR2 reads FQGNSA. The CDR3 DNA follows: TGTGCCAGCAGCTTGACGACTAGCGGGAGGGGAGAGACCCAGTACTTC. Encoded protein: CASSLTTSGRGETQYF.

The rearrangement joins TRBV27 to TRBJ1-5; 7 bases line up with TRBD1. The CDR3 is 16 amino acids. Germline CDR1 and CDR2: MNHEY and SMNVEV (reference sequence). Losses at the gene ends were 4 bases for V and 2 bases for J; bases not matched to a gene: 8. The CDR3, as DNA: TGTGCCAGCAGTTCGATGGCAGGGGGACGCAATCAGCCCCAGCATTTT. Translation gives CASSSMAGGRNQPQHF.

CDR3 DNA sequence: TGTGCCAGCAGCGTGGACAGCGGCAATCAGCCCCAGCATTTT. Amino acid sequence: CASSVDSGNQPQHF. The rearrangement uses TRBV2 and TRBJ1-5, with D perhaps matching TRBD1 (6 bases). CDR3 length: 14 amino acids. CDR1 SNHLY and CDR2 FYNNEI come from the germline V gene. V was cut by 6 bases and J by 2 bases, with 11 bases left in between.

The CDR3 is CATSPGLAGQGTGELFF. CDR3 sequence (DNA): TGTGCCACCAGTCCGGGACTAGCGGGCCAAGGCACCGGGGAGCTGTTTTTT. This chain uses TRBV24-1 with TRBJ2-2; 12 nucleotides align to TRBD2. The CDR3 runs 17 residues. Germline loops: CDR1 KGHDR, CDR2 SFDVKD. Trimming took 6 bases from V and 4 from J; bases not matched to a gene: 8.

This sequence joins TRBV15 and TRBJ1-4; perhaps TRBD1 as D (6 bases). CDR3 size: 13 residues. The ends were cut back, 4 bases at V and 7 bases at J, with 10 bases in the middle. CDR1 is LNHNV and CDR2 is YYDKDF in the germline V gene (reference sequence). The CDR3 DNA reads as TGTGCCACCAGCAAACAGGGCGGTGAAAAACTGTTTTTT. Its protein is CATSKQGGEKLFF.

The V and J genes are TRBV5-1 and TRBJ2-1; possibly TRBD2 for D (5 bases). CDR1 SGHRS and CDR2 YFSETQ come from the germline V gene. The CDR3 has 16 amino acids. The V and J ends lost 0 bases and 6 bases respectively, with 16 bases between them. The CDR3 DNA reads TGCGCCAGCAGCTTGGACCTGGACTCATCGGGCAATGAGCAGTTCTTC. This codes for CASSLDLDSSGNEQFF.

The chain recombines TRBV6-5 with TRBJ2-3, with a weak D call TRBD1 (5 bases). Trimming shortened V by 7 bases and J by 0 bases, and 8 bases separated the two germline ends. Germline values: CDR1 MNHEY, CDR2 SVGAGI. The CDR3 loop spans 13 amino acids. The CDR3: CASTRTSTDTQYF. The CDR3 region has the DNA TGTGCCAGCACCAGGACAAGCACAGATACGCAGTATTTT.

The chain combines TRBV25-1 with TRBJ2-7, with D perhaps matching TRBD2 (5 bases). V gave up 3 bases and J gave up 0 bases, with 15 bases separating them. The length of the CDR3 is 16 residues. The germline V gene encodes CDR1 MGHDK and CDR2 SYGVNS. The CDR3, as DNA: TGTGCCAGCAGTGATTGGCCCGTAGCGTTCTCCTACGAGCAGTACTTC. This encodes CASSDWPVAFSYEQYF.

This clone was detected a few times. CDR3 in amino acids: CASSWALGDEQFF. CDR3 DNA sequence: TGTGCCAGCAGCTGGGCTTTGGGAGATGAGCAGTTCTTC. The chain carries TRBV5-4 and TRBJ2-1, with D perhaps matching TRBD2 (5 bases). Deletions cut 3 bases from V and 8 bases from J, with 12 bases between. CDR1 is SGHNT and CDR2 is YYREEE in the germline V gene (reference sequence). The CDR3 contains 13 residues. The full variable domain, completed using reference TRBV5-4 and TRBJ2-1, is ETGVTQSPTHLIKTRGQQVTLRCSSQSGHNTVSWYQQALGQGPQFIFQYYREEENGRGNFPPRFSGLQFPNYSSELNVNALELDDSALYLCASSWALGDEQFFGPGTRLTVL.